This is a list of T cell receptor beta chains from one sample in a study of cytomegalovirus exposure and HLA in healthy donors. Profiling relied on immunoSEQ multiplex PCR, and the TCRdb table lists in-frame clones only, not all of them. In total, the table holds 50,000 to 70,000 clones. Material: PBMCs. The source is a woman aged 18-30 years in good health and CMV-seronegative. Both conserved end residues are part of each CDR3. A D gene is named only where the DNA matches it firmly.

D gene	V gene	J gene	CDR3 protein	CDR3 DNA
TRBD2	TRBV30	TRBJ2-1	CAWSEPLAGPLNEQFF	TGTGCCTGGAGCGAGCCCTTAGCGGGGCCCCTCAATGAGCAGTTCTTC
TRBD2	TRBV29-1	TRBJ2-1	CSARGGNGRSDNEQFF	TGCAGCGCACGAGGCGGGAACGGGAGGTCCGACAATGAGCAGTTCTTC
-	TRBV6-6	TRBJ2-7	CASSYSTGAYEQYF	TGTGCCAGCAGTTACTCAACGGGAGCCTACGAGCAGTACTTC
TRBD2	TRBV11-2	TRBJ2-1	CASSPSGDNEQFF	TGTGCCAGCAGCCCTAGCGGGGACAATGAGCAGTTCTTC
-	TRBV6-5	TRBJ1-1	CASSYGELNTEAFF	TGTGCCAGCAGTTACGGGGAGTTGAACACTGAAGCTTTCTTT
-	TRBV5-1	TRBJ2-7	CASSLSSPNEQYF	TGCGCCAGCAGCTTGAGTAGTCCTAACGAGCAGTACTTC
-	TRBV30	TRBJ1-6	CAWSVRGNSPLHF	TGTGCCTGGAGTGTAAGGGGGAATTCACCCCTCCACTTT
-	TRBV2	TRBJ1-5	CASSPEGQPQHF	TGTGCCAGCAGTCCCGAGGGTCAGCCCCAGCATTTT
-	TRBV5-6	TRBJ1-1	CASSSEMNTEAFF	TGTGCCAGCAGCTCCGAGATGAACACTGAAGCTTTCTTT
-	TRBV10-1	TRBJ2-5	CASSGGIGQETQYF	TGCGCCAGCAGTGGAGGGATTGGCCAAGAGACCCAGTACTTC
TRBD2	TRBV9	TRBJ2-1	CASSGREGGDEQFF	TGTGCCAGCAGCGGGAGGGAGGGAGGCGATGAGCAGTTCTTC
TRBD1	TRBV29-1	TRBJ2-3	CSVVRQGQSTDTQYF	TGCAGCGTTGTGCGTCAGGGACAGTCAACAGATACGCAGTATTTT
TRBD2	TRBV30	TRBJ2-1	CAWSARIAGTSGGNEQFF	TGTGCCTGGAGTGCTCGTATTGCCGGGACTAGCGGGGGAAATGAGCAGTTCTTC
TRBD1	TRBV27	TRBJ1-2	CASSNRQGGYTF	TGTGCCAGCAGTAACCGACAGGGGGGCTACACCTTC
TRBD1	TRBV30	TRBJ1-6	CAWSREIPGQGFQGNSPLHF	TGTGCCTGGAGTAGAGAGATACCGGGACAGGGATTTCAGGGGAATTCACCCCTCCACTTT
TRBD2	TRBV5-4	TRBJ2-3	CASSYGLAGADTQYF	TGTGCCAGCAGCTACGGACTAGCGGGAGCAGATACGCAGTATTTT
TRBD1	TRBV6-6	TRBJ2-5	CASSNPGQQETQYF	TGTGCCAGCAGCAACCCGGGACAGCAAGAGACCCAGTACTTC
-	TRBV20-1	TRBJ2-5	CSAIVGETQYF	TGCAGTGCGATCGTCGGAGAGACCCAGTACTTC
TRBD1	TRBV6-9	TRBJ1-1	CASNTGGNTEAFF	TGTGCCAGCAACACAGGGGGGAACACTGAAGCTTTCTTT
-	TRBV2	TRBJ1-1	CASSGLGAVRAEAFF	TGTGCCAGCAGTGGATTGGGGGCGGTTAGGGCTGAAGCTTTCTTT
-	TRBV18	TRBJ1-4	CASSPGKTNEKLFF	TGTGCCAGCTCGCCAGGCAAAACTAATGAAAAACTGTTTTTT
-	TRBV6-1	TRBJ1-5	CATLRTPSNQPQHF	TGTGCCACTCTTCGGACACCTAGCAATCAGCCCCAGCATTTT
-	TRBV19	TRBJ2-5	CASSIDRVAQETQYF	TGTGCCAGTAGTATAGACAGGGTAGCCCAAGAGACCCAGTACTTC
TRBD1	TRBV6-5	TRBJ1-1	CASSYSSTGAEWAFF	TGTGCCAGCAGTTACTCGTCAACAGGGGCAGAATGGGCTTTCTTT
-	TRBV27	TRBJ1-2	CASSLGGEANYGYTF	TGTGCCAGCAGTTTGGGTGGGGAGGCTAACTATGGCTACACCTTC
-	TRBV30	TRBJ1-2	CAWSTGKGGYGYTF	TGTGCCTGGAGTACTGGAAAGGGAGGTTATGGCTACACCTTC
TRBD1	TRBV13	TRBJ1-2	CASSPARTGGYGYTF	TGTGCCAGCAGCCCCGCCCGGACAGGGGGCTATGGCTACACCTTC
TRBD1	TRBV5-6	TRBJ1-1	CASSFHYRGRGREAFF	TGTGCCAGCAGCTTTCATTACAGGGGGCGCGGGCGTGAAGCTTTCTTT
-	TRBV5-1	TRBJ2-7	CASSQDNYEQYF	TGCGCCAGCAGCCAGGACAACTACGAGCAGTACTTC
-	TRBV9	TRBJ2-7	CASSVEPLAGYEQYF	TGTGCCAGCAGCGTAGAACCTCTGGCGGGATACGAGCAGTACTTC
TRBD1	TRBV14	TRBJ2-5	CASSLYRGQQETQYF	TGTGCCAGCAGCCTTTACAGGGGGCAGCAAGAGACCCAGTACTTC
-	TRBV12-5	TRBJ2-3	CASGSRADTQYF	TGTGCTAGTGGTTCCAGGGCAGATACGCAGTATTTT
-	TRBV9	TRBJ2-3	CASSGTSTDTQYF	TGTGCCAGCAGCGGGACTAGCACAGATACGCAGTATTTT
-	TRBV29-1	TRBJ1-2	CSVPGGSNYGYTF	TGCAGCGTTCCGGGGGGAAGTAACTATGGCTACACCTTC
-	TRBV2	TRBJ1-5	CASSDAGGQQPQHF	TGTGCCAGCAGTGATGCGGGGGGCCAGCAGCCCCAGCATTTT
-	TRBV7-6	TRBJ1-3	CASSDQQGHTIYF	TGTGCCAGCAGCGACCAACAGGGACACACCATATATTTT
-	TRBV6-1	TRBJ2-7	CASSEYLDYEQYF	TGTGCCAGCAGTGAATATTTAGACTACGAGCAGTACTTC
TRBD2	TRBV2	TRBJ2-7	CASIRTRDEQYF	TGTGCCAGCATAAGGACTAGAGACGAGCAGTACTTC
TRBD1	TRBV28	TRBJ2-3	CASSRDREFADTQYF	TGTGCCAGCAGCCGGGACAGGGAGTTTGCAGATACGCAGTATTTT
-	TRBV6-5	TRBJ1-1	CASSYSSVGTEAFF	TGTGCCAGCAGTTACTCAAGCGTTGGCACTGAAGCTTTCTTT
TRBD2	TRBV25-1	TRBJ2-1	CASSLAGDLYNEQFF	TGTGCCAGCAGCTTAGCGGGGGACCTATACAATGAGCAGTTCTTC
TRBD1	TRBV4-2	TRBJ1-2	CASSQGGQGARSYGYTF	TGTGCCAGCAGCCAAGGGGGGCAGGGGGCGCGTAGCTATGGCTACACCTTC
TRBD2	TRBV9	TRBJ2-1	CASSLRDYPYNEQFF	TGTGCCAGCAGCCTCCGGGACTACCCCTACAATGAGCAGTTCTTC